These 30 T cell receptor beta chains were all obtained from the same sample, sequenced in a study of T cell changes during pregnancy in multiple sclerosis. Sequencing used immunoSEQ multiplex PCR; TCRdb keeps in-frame clones, though not all of them. Of about 79,000 clones in the sample, approximately 90% were seen once. Specimen: CD4+ T cells from peripheral blood mononuclear cells, collected in the second trimester of pregnancy. Receptors were obtained from a female donor with multiple sclerosis, enrolled in a pregnancy study.

The chain combines TRBV6-5 with TRBJ2-3, with a tentative D call TRBD2 (6 bases). The CDR3 is 16 amino acids. With 2 bases removed from V and 0 bases from J, the gap between germline ends came to 12 bases. Per germline, CDR1 MNHEY and CDR2 SVGAGI. CDR3 amino acids: CASSYIGGISTDTQYF. The CDR3 DNA follows: TGTGCCAGCAGTTACATCGGCGGGATAAGCACAGATACGCAGTATTTT.

The J gene is TRBJ1-6, the V gene TRBV4-3; D is uncertain. The CDR3 consists of 13 residues. The ends were cut back, 0 bases at V and 6 bases at J, with 3 bases in the middle. In germline, CDR1 is LGHNA, CDR2 YSLEER. CDR3 sequence: CASSQDSNSPLHF. The CDR3 nucleotides read TGCGCCAGCAGCCAAGACAGTAATTCACCCCTCCACTTT.

A single count supports this clone. The V gene is TRBV15, the J gene TRBJ2-7, with 8 bases matching TRBD1. Germline V gene lookup returns CDR1 LNHNV and CDR2 YYDKDF (reference sequence). Losses at the gene ends were 5 bases for V and 2 bases for J; bases not matched to a gene: 8. The CDR3 is 15 residues long. CDR3 DNA sequence: TGTGCCACCAGCGGGCTGCGGACAGGGCCCTACGAGCAGTACTTC. It encodes CATSGLRTGPYEQYF.

The chain is built from TRBV25-1 and TRBJ2-1; TRBD2 aligns across 7 bases. CDR3 size: 15 residues. V was clipped by 4 bases and J by 4 bases; unmatched bases: 7. CDR1 MGHDK and CDR2 SYGVNS come from the germline V gene. DNA of the CDR3: TGTGCCAGCAGTGGGGGGGGGACGGGGTACAATGAGCAGTTCTTC. Encoded protein: CASSGGGTGYNEQFF.

The genes are TRBV6-1 and TRBJ2-3; 8 nucleotides align to TRBD2. The CDR3 spans 15 residues. Per germline, CDR1 MNHNS and CDR2 SASEGT. The trim removed 5 bases at V and 7 bases at J, leaving 11 bases unmatched. DNA of the CDR3: TGTGCCAGCAGTTGGGGGCTAGCGGGCTCCAATACGCAGTATTTT. Translation: CASSWGLAGSNTQYF.

The chain couples TRBV5-5 to TRBJ1-1; 8 bases fit TRBD1. V gave up 2 bases and J gave up 1 base; unmatched junction bases: 1. In germline, CDR1 is SGHKS, CDR2 YYEKEE (reference sequence). This CDR3 comprises 14 residues. CDR3: CASSFQGANTEAFF. CDR3 DNA: TGTGCCAGCAGCTTCCAGGGGGCGAACACTGAAGCTTTCTTT.

This chain uses TRBV7-2 with TRBJ1-3; D perhaps matches TRBD1 (5 bases). From germline, CDR1 is SGHTA and CDR2 FQGNSA. The CDR3 is made up of 13 amino acids. Trimming pared 5 bases from V and 8 bases from J, leaving 13 bases between. The CDR3: CASSPDQGYTIYF. The CDR3 bases are TGTGCCAGCAGCCCGGACCAGGGATACACCATATATTTT.

The chain carries TRBV19 and TRBJ1-4, with 12 positions matching TRBD1. Germline V gene lookup returns CDR1 LNHDA and CDR2 SQIVND (reference sequence). With 6 bases clipped from V and 3 bases from J, the junction kept 8 bases outside the gene matches. The CDR3 runs 17 residues. For the CDR3, the DNA is TGTGCCAGTAGCTCCGGGACAGGGGGCCGGTCTAATGAAAAACTGTTTTTT. Its protein product is CASSSGTGGRSNEKLFF.

The rearrangement links TRBV13 to TRBJ1-2; D not certain. Trimming stripped 8 bases from V and 4 bases from J, with 17 bases between. This CDR3 has 14 amino acids. Germline V CDR1 and CDR2: PRHDT, FYEKMQ (reference sequence). The CDR3 bases are TGTGCCAGCTGGAAGCGCGGGCGAACCTATGGCTACACCTTC. It specifies CASWKRGRTYGYTF.

This clone has only a few counts. The chain employs TRBV9 and TRBJ2-1; D perhaps matches TRBD1 (6 bases). The CDR3 contains 15 residues. Between the trimmed V and J ends, which lost 3 bases and 5 bases, there was a span of 15 bases. The germline V gene encodes CDR1 SGDLS and CDR2 YYNGEE. The DNA of the CDR3 is TGTGCCAGCAGCGCTGGGACATTAGGGAACAATGAGCAGTTCTTC. This gives the protein CASSAGTLGNNEQFF. Full variable domain (missing parts from reference TRBV9 and TRBJ2-1): DSGVTQTPKHLITATGQRVTLRCSPRSGDLSVYWYQQSLDQGLQFLIQYYNGEERAKGNILERFSAQQFPDLHSELNLSSLELGDSALYFCASSAGTLGNNEQFFGPGTRLTVL.

The chain joins TRBV11-3 to TRBJ1-1; no clear D gene. The CDR3 extends over 14 amino acids. Germline V lookup: CDR1 SGHNT, CDR2 YENEEA. V was shortened by 0 bases and J by 3 bases, with 8 bases between the two germline ends. As DNA, the CDR3 is TGTGCCAGCAGCTTAGATGGTCGGGACACTGAAGCTTTCTTT. This sequence encodes CASSLDGRDTEAFF.

The genes are TRBV7-6 and TRBJ2-7; D is possibly TRBD1 (6 bases). The germline CDR1 and CDR2 sequences are SGHVS and FNYEAQ. With 7 bases removed from V and 2 bases from J, the gap between germline ends came to 18 bases. The CDR3 runs to 15 residues. The CDR3 reads CASMEAGDGPYEQYF. The CDR3 DNA is TGTGCCAGCATGGAAGCAGGGGACGGACCCTACGAGCAGTACTTC. Drawing the rest from reference TRBV7-6 and TRBJ2-7, the complete variable domain is GAGVSQSPRYKVTKRGQDVALRCDPISGHVSLYWYRQALGQGPEFLTYFNYEAQQDKSGLPNDRFSAERPEGSISTLTIQRTEQRDSAMYRCASMEAGDGPYEQYFGPGTRLTVT.

The CDR3 loop is CASSQTTPGQGNKQFF. DNA of the CDR3: TGCGCCAGCAGCCAAACGACCCCCGGACAGGGAAACAAGCAGTTCTTC. This chain joins TRBV4-3 and TRBJ2-1; TRBD1 matches at 8 bases. The CDR3 runs 16 residues. Looked up from germline, CDR1 is LGHNA and CDR2 is YSLEER. J lost 11 bases, V lost 2 bases, and 14 bases had no gene match.

The chain is built from TRBV6-6 and TRBJ1-2, with a tentative D call TRBD1 (5 bases). Trimming removed 7 bases at V and 6 bases at J, with 21 bases between. Germline V gives CDR1 MNHNY, CDR2 SVGAGI (reference sequence). This CDR3 has 15 amino acids. CDR3 DNA sequence: TGTGCCAGCACCGGAATTACGGGGGGGATTGATGGCTACACCTTC. It translates to CASTGITGGIDGYTF.

V and J are TRBV6-1 and TRBJ2-1, with 10 positions matching TRBD2. This CDR3 has 14 amino acids. Germline CDR1 is MNHNS and CDR2 is SASEGT. The trim removed 6 bases at V and 10 bases at J, leaving 9 bases unmatched. This CDR3 is CASRSRVAGGEQFF. The DNA for the CDR3 is TGTGCCAGCAGGAGTCGGGTAGCGGGGGGCGAGCAGTTCTTC.

J is TRBJ1-2 and V is TRBV29-1; 8 nucleotides agree with TRBD1. In germline, CDR1 is SQVTM, CDR2 ANQGSEA. The CDR3 extends over 15 amino acids. J was trimmed by 4 bases and V by 0 bases; bases with no gene match: 7. CDR3 nucleotides: TGCAGCGTTGAAGAAGGGACAGGATACTCCTATGGCTACACCTTC. Residues: CSVEEGTGYSYGYTF.

The gene calls are TRBV27 and TRBJ2-1; 11 positions agree with TRBD2. The CDR3 covers 15 residues. Germline V lookup: CDR1 MNHEY, CDR2 SMNVEV (reference sequence). V trimming: 6 bases; J trimming: 6 bases; junction bases outside the gene matches: 7. This chain's CDR3 is CASRLAGGSGNEQFF. The CDR3 DNA reads TGTGCCAGCAGGCTAGCGGGAGGTTCGGGCAATGAGCAGTTCTTC.

This chain uses TRBV27 with TRBJ2-5; D perhaps matches TRBD2 (7 bases). The germline gives CDR1 MNHEY, CDR2 SMNVEV (reference sequence). This CDR3 has 14 amino acids. V lost 3 bases to trimming and J lost 6 bases, with 14 bases between them. CDR3 nucleotides: TGTGCCAGCAGTTTTGGGGGGGCGTTGAAGACCCAGTACTTC. Protein sequence: CASSFGGALKTQYF.

The gene calls are TRBV5-6 and TRBJ1-6; D may be TRBD1 (6 bases). Trimming shortened V by 3 bases and J by 8 bases, and 18 bases separated the two germline ends. This CDR3 has 16 residues. Germline assignment: CDR1 SGHDT and CDR2 YYEEEE. The CDR3 is CASSSYAGQPDSPLHF. CDR3 DNA sequence: TGTGCCAGCAGCTCCTACGCTGGACAGCCGGATTCACCCCTCCACTTT.

V usage is TRBV9 and J usage is TRBJ2-3; 14 bases are a match to TRBD2. The germline V gene has CDR1 SGDLS and CDR2 YYNGEE. The CDR3 is made up of 17 amino acids. V trimming: 0 bases; J trimming: 4 bases; junction bases outside the gene matches: 4. CDR3 in amino acids: CASSVDGTSGSADTQYF. The CDR3 DNA follows: TGTGCCAGCAGCGTAGACGGGACTAGCGGGAGTGCAGATACGCAGTATTTT.

The CDR3 sequence is CASSPEGQGRGYTF. The CDR3 DNA reads TGTGCCAGCAGTCCCGAAGGACAGGGGAGAGGCTACACCTTC. This chain connects TRBV28 to TRBJ1-2; TRBD1 matches at 9 bases. In germline, CDR1 is MDHEN, CDR2 SYDVKM. V was pared by 5 bases and J by 8 bases, with 9 bases of the junction left unmatched. The CDR3 runs to 14 residues.

In this sample, this clone turned up once. The genes are TRBV5-4 and TRBJ2-3; 12 nucleotides align to TRBD2. CDR1 and CDR2 from the germline V gene are SGHNT and YYREEE (reference sequence). The CDR3 sequence is 16 residues long. V gave up 3 bases and J gave up 8 bases; unmatched junction bases: 10. The CDR3 sequence: CASSSTSGRPSGTQYF. The CDR3 DNA reads as TGTGCCAGCAGCTCCACTAGCGGGAGGCCGAGCGGTACGCAGTATTTT.

CDR3 protein: CASSLIRIAGEKLFF. The CDR3 DNA reads TGTGCCAGCAGTTTAATCAGGATCGCAGGGGAAAAACTGTTTTTT. V and J are TRBV28 and TRBJ1-4; a weak D match, TRBD1 (5 bases). The germline V gene has CDR1 MDHEN and CDR2 SYDVKM. This CDR3 is built from 15 residues. V gave up 2 bases and J gave up 8 bases, with 15 bases separating them.

The chain's CDR3 is CASSPTGFDGEQFF. The CDR3 DNA sequence: TGTGCCAGCAGCCCGACGGGTTTTGACGGTGAGCAGTTCTTC. This chain connects TRBV5-4 to TRBJ2-1, with D unclear. V was cut by 4 bases and J by 9 bases, with 17 bases left in between. The CDR3 runs 14 residues. CDR1 is SGHNT, CDR2 YYREEE, per germline (reference sequence).

The V and J genes are TRBV7-2 and TRBJ1-3, with a possible D match to TRBD1 (6 bases). Germline lookup yields CDR1 SGHTA and CDR2 FQGNSA. The CDR3 spans 14 residues. With 5 bases removed from V and 3 bases from J, the gap between germline ends came to 11 bases. Written as DNA, the CDR3 is TGTGCCAGCAGCGAACAGGGTTTTGGAAACACCATATATTTT. Encoded protein: CASSEQGFGNTIYF. Combining the CDR3 with reference TRBV7-2 and TRBJ1-3 gives the whole variable domain GAGVSQSPSNKVTEKGKDVELRCDPISGHTALYWYRQSLGQGLEFLIYFQGNSAPDKSGLPSDRFSAERTGGSVSTLTIQRTQQEDSAVYLCASSEQGFGNTIYFGEGSWLTVV.

This clone was seen only once. J is TRBJ2-2 and V is TRBV4-3, with TRBD2 matching 12 bases. This CDR3 region has 20 residues. Germline values: CDR1 LGHNA, CDR2 YSLEER. J lost 0 bases, V lost 2 bases, and 10 bases had no gene match. The CDR3 nucleotides are TGCGCCAGCAGCCAAAAACTAGCGGGGGGCCCGTTCGCGAACACCGGGGAGCTGTTTTTT. Its translation: CASSQKLAGGPFANTGELFF.

The rearrangement uses TRBV6-6 and TRBJ2-1, with 9 positions matching TRBD1. Germline V gene data show CDR1 as MNHNY and CDR2 as SVGAGI (reference sequence). The CDR3 extends over 16 amino acids. The V gene end was trimmed by 5 bases and the J gene end by 4 bases; junction bases not matched to a gene: 9. CDR3 nucleotide sequence: TGTGCCAGCAGTCGGCTCCGGACAGGGGATTACAATGAGCAGTTCTTC. This translates into CASSRLRTGDYNEQFF.

The chain combines TRBV5-4 with TRBJ2-2; 11 positions match TRBD2. V was pared by 1 base and J by 5 bases, with 16 bases of the junction left unmatched. This CDR3 comprises 20 residues. The germline V gene has CDR1 SGHNT and CDR2 YYREEE (reference sequence). CDR3 coding DNA: TGTGCCAGCAGCTTGTATCTCGGGCGAAGGGGACTAGCGGAAACCGGGGAGCTGTTTTTT. This translates into CASSLYLGRRGLAETGELFF.

The chain carries TRBV18 and TRBJ2-7; 12 bases line up with TRBD2. From germline, CDR1 is KGHSH and CDR2 LQKENI. This CDR3 is built from 14 residues. With 3 bases clipped from V and 11 bases from J, the junction kept 8 bases outside the gene matches. The DNA of the CDR3 is TGTGCCAGCTCACCGGGACTAGCGGGTACAACGGAGTACTTC. This sequence encodes CASSPGLAGTTEYF.

The chain recombines TRBV6-6 with TRBJ1-4; D might be TRBD1 (5 bases). The CDR3 spans 13 residues. CDR1 and CDR2 (germline): MNHNY, SVGAGI (reference sequence). V lost 7 bases and J lost 7, with 13 bases in between. The CDR3 DNA sequence: TGTGCCAGCAACTACAATCAGGGTGAAAAACTGTTTTTT. Amino acids: CASNYNQGEKLFF.